One TCR beta chain is described in this entry. The antigen remains unidentified. This sample was taken from a study of radiation and T cells in renal cell carcinoma. Across the study: Nephrectomy followed 15 Gy stereotactic body radiation by 4 weeks.

Regarding time point: blood 2 weeks post-SBRT. Specified treatment: 15 Gy SBRT to primary tumor, nephrectomy 4 weeks later. The tumor was a clear cell renal cell carcinoma. Profiled with immunoSEQ multiplex PCR; TCRdb holds only in-frame clones, not every one. The table has roughly 130,000 clones, more than 75% seen once. Study-level points and caveats: No pretreatment tumor biopsies were available for baseline clonotypes.

The V end lost 4 bases, the J end lost 8 bases, and 17 bases lay between the germline ends. Germline V gene sequence: CDR1 SGHDN, CDR2 FVKESK. The CDR3 consists of 14 residues. The V gene is TRBV14, the J gene TRBJ1-2, with D tentatively TRBD1 (5 bases). Sequencing used blood, obtained from a patient whose treatment included radiotherapy and nephrectomy. The source is a woman between 70 and 85 years old with renal cell carcinoma. The CDR3 DNA is TGTGCCAGCAGCCCGTGGGGCAGCCTAGGGGGCTACACCTTC. Protein product: CASSPWGSLGGYTF.